One sample yielded the 4 T cell receptor beta chains listed below, sequenced in a study of cytomegalovirus exposure and HLA in healthy donors. Researchers ran the PCR with 60 Vbeta and 13 Jbeta primers. Assay: immunoSEQ multiplex PCR; the TCRdb copy retains only in-frame clones and omits some. The table lists over 100,000 clones, roughly 80% of them singletons. The source material was PBMCs. These receptors all stem from a man younger than 40 in good health and CMV-seronegative.

This clone occurred once. The V call is TRBV5-5, the J call TRBJ2-3, with 10 positions matching TRBD2. The germline CDR1 and CDR2 sequences are SGHKS and YYEKEE (reference sequence). This CDR3 region has 15 residues. The junction had 4 bases not matched to a gene; V was cut back by 2 bases and J by 4 bases. CDR3: CASSLAGGPSDTQYF. The DNA for the CDR3 is TGTGCCAGCAGCTTAGCGGGGGGGCCATCAGATACGCAGTATTTT.

A word on this clone: At one of its ends the junction is not consistent with the germline gene, which may arise from a read error. The chain couples TRBV27 to TRBJ2-2, with 10 bases identical to TRBD2. This CDR3 region has 15 residues. The germline V gene has CDR1 MNHEY and CDR2 SMNVEV (reference sequence). CDR3 sequence: CASTASGGSAGGLFF. The CDR3 nucleotides read TGTGCCAGCACCGCTAGCGGGGGATCGGCCGGGGGGCTGTTTTTT.

The gene calls are TRBV6-1 and TRBJ1-1; the D is unclear. There are 12 residues in the CDR3. Trimming shortened V by 7 bases and J by 2 bases, and 8 bases separated the two germline ends. CDR1 and CDR2 (germline): MNHNS, SASEGT. The CDR3 reads CASTRANTEAFF. The DNA of the CDR3 is TGTGCCAGCACCCGAGCAAACACTGAAGCTTTCTTT.

Only one count was recorded for this clone. The chain is built from TRBV5-1 and TRBJ2-1, with 7 positions matching TRBD1. V lost 2 bases, J lost 15 bases, and 14 bases stayed unmatched. The CDR3 is 14 residues long. Germline CDR1 reads SGHRS; CDR2 reads YFSETQ. The CDR3 here is CASSFATDRPVLFF. In DNA form, the CDR3 reads TGCGCCAGCAGCTTCGCCACGGACAGGCCAGTATTGTTCTTC.